One sample yielded the 21 T cell receptor beta chains listed below, sequenced in a study of spatial heterogeneity in lung cancer. Study results and limitations: The number of expanded tumor alpha and beta chains correlated with mutation number.

MiXCR, run by TCRdb on the 5' RACE reads, gives a single entry per CDR3 protein. The sample consists of fewer than 2,500 distinct CDR3 sequences, approximately 23% of them appearing once. The antigens for these receptors are not known. Stated time point: sample taken at primary tumor resection. Sequenced here: lung tumor tissue, sampled at surgery. Receptors were obtained from a male donor with early-stage non-small cell lung cancer.

Only a few counts were recorded for this clonotype. This beta chain was picked up by a library intended for alpha chains and is off target, so its count carries little meaning. The chain recombines TRBV28 with TRBJ1-5; D perhaps matches TRBD1 (6 bases). The V gene lost 8 bases and the J gene lost 15 bases, with 17 bases spanning the gap. The germline V gene encodes CDR1 MDHEN and CDR2 SYDVKM. This CDR3 has 11 amino acids. The CDR3 nucleotides are TGTGCCAGCCTTTGGGAGGGACAACGGCATTTT. Translating it yields CASLWEGQRHF.

This clonotype has a handful of counts. With the library built for alpha chains, this beta chain is off target and its frequency is not meaningful. This chain connects TRBV30 to TRBJ2-4; TRBD1 is a possible D gene (5 bases). The V end lost 3 bases, the J end lost 5 bases, and 14 bases lay between the germline ends. CDR3 length: 14 amino acids. Germline V CDR1 and CDR2: GTSNPN, SVGIG (reference sequence). The CDR3: CAWSVGHPENIQYF. CDR3 DNA: TGTGCCTGGAGCGTGGGGCATCCGGAAAACATTCAGTACTTC.

Worth noting for this clonotype: Because the library targeted alpha chains, this beta chain is an off-target read whose size means little. This sequence joins TRBV3-1 and TRBJ2-3; TRBD2 is a possible D gene (5 bases). This CDR3 spans 14 amino acids. V lost 1 base and J 4 bases, leaving 9 bases between the germline ends. Per germline, CDR1 LGHDT and CDR2 YNNKEL (reference sequence). The CDR3 reads CASSQGGRADTQYF. The CDR3 DNA reads TGTGCCAGCAGCCAAGGAGGGAGAGCAGATACGCAGTATTTT.

Only a few counts were recorded for this clonotype. This beta chain represents an off-target read in a library built for alpha chains; its size is of limited meaning. V is TRBV28 and J is TRBJ2-4; possibly TRBD2 for D (5 bases). Germline CDR1 MDHEN, CDR2 SYDVKM. V was shortened by 6 bases and J by 15 bases, with 24 bases between the two germline ends. The CDR3 consists of 14 residues. As DNA, the CDR3 is TGTGCCAGCAGACCAAGCCTCGGACGAGACGAGGGGTACTTC. Protein sequence: CASRPSLGRDEGYF.

This clonotype is labeled medium-sized. The library was prepared for alpha chains; this beta chain is a stray read, so its frequency means little. This chain connects TRBV5-4 to TRBJ2-3; D is undetermined. Looked up from germline, CDR1 is SGHNT and CDR2 is YYREEE (reference sequence). This CDR3 contains 13 residues. The V and J ends lost 3 bases and 5 bases respectively, with 10 bases between them. This CDR3 reads CASSSSILDTQYF. For the CDR3, the DNA is TGTGCCAGCAGCTCCTCCATACTAGATACGCAGTATTTT.

By sample share, this clonotype is medium-sized. As an off-target read in a library built for alpha chains, this beta chain has a frequency of little significance. This rearrangement joins TRBV7-8 to TRBJ2-2; a possible D gene is TRBD2 (6 bases). The V gene's germline CDR1 is SGHVS and CDR2 FQNEAQ. The CDR3 loop spans 18 amino acids. Trimming removed 2 bases from V and 5 bases from J, with 21 bases in between. The CDR3 DNA reads as TGTGCCAGCAGCTTAAAGATGGCGGGGCAACGCACGACCGGGGAGCTGTTTTTT. Its protein is CASSLKMAGQRTTGELFF.

With respect to this clonotype: This beta chain is a stray read from a library made for alpha chains; its abundance is not meaningful. V gene TRBV15 combines with J gene TRBJ2-1; unclear D gene. Germline CDR1 reads LNHNV; CDR2 reads YYDKDF (reference sequence). The CDR3 is made up of 14 amino acids. V was cut by 4 bases and J by 9 bases, with 16 bases left in between. The CDR3 DNA reads TGTGCCACCAGCAATCCCGGACGCCTTGGTGAGCAGTTCTTC. It specifies CATSNPGRLGEQFF.

This clonotype was seen only a few times. At one of its ends the junction is not consistent with the germline gene, which may arise from a read error. Because this beta chain is a stray read in a library intended to capture alpha chains, its abundance should not be given much weight. V is TRBV5-5 and J is TRBJ2-7; D call uncertain. Germline V gene sequence: CDR1 SGHKS, CDR2 YYEKEE (reference sequence). This CDR3 is 14 amino acids long. The CDR3 region is CASRVLLSSCEQYF. The CDR3 nucleotides are TGTGCCAGCAGGGTTCTTCTTAGCTCCTGCGAGCAGTACTTC.

This clonotype appeared a few times. A library made for alpha chains picked up this beta chain off target, so its size means little. This chain uses TRBV7-2 with TRBJ2-5; D gene uncertain. The CDR3 covers 13 residues. The germline V and J ends were trimmed by 1 base and 7 bases, with 10 bases remaining between them. CDR1 and CDR2 (germline): SGHTA, FQGNSA. In nucleotides, the CDR3 is TGTGCCAGCAGCTTAGACGGTCCAGGGACCCAGTACTTC. Protein: CASSLDGPGTQYF. The full variable domain, its missing parts supplied by reference TRBV7-2 and TRBJ2-5, is GAGVSQSPSNKVTEKGKDVELRCDPISGHTALYWYRQSLGQGLEFLIYFQGNSAPDKSGLPSDRFSAERTGGSVSTLTIQRTQQEDSAVYLCASSLDGPGTQYFGPGTRLLVL.

This clonotype is categorized as large. With the library built for alpha chains, this beta chain is off target and its frequency is not meaningful. This chain uses TRBV7-2 with TRBJ2-7; TRBD2 agrees at 8 bases. The germline gives CDR1 SGHTA, CDR2 FQGNSA. Trimming cost V 1 base and J 3 bases; bases outside gene matches: 2. CDR3 length: 14 amino acids. This CDR3 reads CASSLVSGSYEQYF. DNA of the CDR3: TGTGCCAGCAGCTTAGTCAGCGGGAGCTACGAGCAGTACTTC.

A note on this clonotype: Being off target in a library aimed at alpha chains, this beta chain has a size of little meaning. The chain employs TRBV2 and TRBJ2-7, with 10 bases that match TRBD2. The ends lost 6 bases at V and 6 bases at J; junction bases unmatched: 8. CDR1 and CDR2 from the germline V gene are SNHLY and FYNNEI. The CDR3 has 14 residues. The DNA of the CDR3 is TGTGCCAGCAGGACAAGCGGGAGGGGGGTCGAGCAGTACTTC. This translates into CASRTSGRGVEQYF.

A remark on this clonotype: Since the library was made to target alpha chains, this beta chain is a stray read and its abundance is not meaningful. V gene TRBV20-1 combines with J gene TRBJ1-2, with D perhaps matching TRBD1 (5 bases). V gave up 3 bases and J gave up 6 bases, with 14 bases separating them. Germline assignment: CDR1 DFQATT and CDR2 SNEGSKA (reference sequence). The CDR3 loop spans 13 amino acids. The CDR3 sequence is CSASRGAGDGYTF. CDR3 in DNA: TGCAGTGCTAGTAGGGGCGCAGGAGATGGCTACACCTTC.

With regard to this clonotype: Little can be read into the size of this beta chain, an off-target read in a library designed for alpha chains. The gene calls are TRBV29-1 and TRBJ2-1, with 9 bases fitting TRBD1. V lost 7 bases, J lost 4 bases, and 5 bases stayed unmatched. Germline V CDR1 and CDR2: SQVTM, ANQGSEA. CDR3 size: 13 residues. The CDR3 region is CSATGTGYNEQFF. In DNA form, the CDR3 reads TGCAGCGCAACCGGGACAGGGTACAATGAGCAGTTCTTC.

This clonotype has only a few counts. In a library made to pick up alpha chains, this beta chain is a stray read with a size that means little. The J gene is TRBJ2-3, the V gene TRBV2, with a tentative D call TRBD2 (5 bases). The length of the CDR3 is 12 residues. V lost 5 bases to trimming and J lost 6 bases, with 9 bases between them. Germline loops: CDR1 SNHLY, CDR2 FYNNEI. This chain's CDR3 is CASSPRRDTQYF. The DNA for the CDR3 is TGTGCCAGCAGTCCCCGGAGGGATACGCAGTATTTT.

About this clonotype: This beta chain is off target for a library built for alpha chains, so its abundance means little. The chain couples TRBV28 to TRBJ2-7; no firm D call. The CDR3 length is 14 residues. Germline V gives CDR1 MDHEN, CDR2 SYDVKM. V dropped 2 bases and J dropped 3 bases, with 11 bases sitting between them. Here the CDR3 DNA reads TGTGCCAGCAGTTTACTAAGAAGATTCTACGAGCAGTACTTC. Translation: CASSLLRRFYEQYF.

Concerning this clonotype: As an off-target read in a library built for alpha chains, this beta chain has a frequency of little significance. The CDR3, as DNA: TGTGCCAGCAGTTTGAGACTTTCTGAAGCTTTCTTT. It yields the protein CASSLRLSEAFF. V usage is TRBV28 and J usage is TRBJ1-1; D is uncertain. Between the trimmed V and J ends, which lost 3 bases and 6 bases, there was a span of 8 bases. The CDR3 is 12 amino acids. Looked up from germline, CDR1 is MDHEN and CDR2 is SYDVKM. Combining the CDR3 with reference TRBV28 and TRBJ1-1 gives the whole variable domain DVKVTQSSRYLVKRTGEKVFLECVQDMDHENMFWYRQDPGLGLRLIYFSYDVKMKEKGDIPEGYSVSREKKERFSLILESASTNQTSMYLCASSLRLSEAFFGQGTRLTVV.

This clonotype turned up a few times. For a library built for alpha chains, this beta chain is a stray read; little rests on its size. The rearrangement links TRBV12-3 or TRBV12-4 to TRBJ1-1, with D perhaps matching TRBD1 (6 bases). Trimming stripped 5 bases from V and 3 bases from J, with 10 bases between. CDR3 size: 13 residues. CDR3 DNA sequence: TGTGCCAGCAGTCCATACAGGGACACTGAAGCTTTCTTT. Its translation is CASSPYRDTEAFF.

Notes on this clonotype: Found in a library prepared for alpha chains, this beta chain is an off-target read, and its abundance has little meaning. The chain combines TRBV28 with TRBJ2-1, with TRBD1 matching 9 bases. Germline trimming cut 5 bases from V and 6 bases from J; bases unmatched to any gene: 5. The CDR3 is made up of 14 amino acids. Germline V gene lookup returns CDR1 MDHEN and CDR2 SYDVKM. The CDR3 protein is CASSRQGGFNEQFF. In nucleotides, the CDR3 is TGTGCCAGCAGTAGACAGGGGGGCTTCAATGAGCAGTTCTTC.

Only a few counts were recorded for this clonotype. For a library built for alpha chains, this beta chain is a stray read; little rests on its size. J is TRBJ1-1 and V is TRBV5-1, with 7 nucleotides matching TRBD1. V was pared by 5 bases and J by 1 base, with 5 bases of the junction left unmatched. In germline, CDR1 is SGHRS, CDR2 YFSETQ. The CDR3 extends over 14 amino acids. The DNA for the CDR3 is TGCGCCAGCAGGACACAGGGGCCGAACACTGAAGCTTTCTTT. It specifies CASRTQGPNTEAFF.

This clonotype is judged medium-sized. A much larger clone sits a single nucleotide away, making a read error possible. Found in a library prepared for alpha chains, this beta chain is an off-target read, and its abundance has little meaning. This sequence joins TRBV28 and TRBJ2-1; 7 positions agree with TRBD2. This CDR3 is built from 18 residues. After removal of 3 bases from V and 4 bases from J, the junction contained 15 bases not matched to a gene. From germline, CDR1 is MDHEN and CDR2 SYDVKM. The CDR3 is CASSFLHPGRVGYNEQFF. The CDR3 region has the DNA TGTGCCAGCAGTTTCCTACACCCGGGGAGGGTGGGGTACAATGAGCAGTTCTTC. The full variable domain, its missing parts supplied by reference TRBV28 and TRBJ2-1, is DVKVTQSSRYLVKRTGEKVFLECVQDMDHENMFWYRQDPGLGLRLIYFSYDVKMKEKGDIPEGYSVSREKKERFSLILESASTNQTSMYLCASSFLHPGRVGYNEQFFGPGTRLTVL.

By sample fraction, this clonotype is medium-sized. As an off-target read in a library built for alpha chains, this beta chain has a frequency of little significance. V is TRBV7-2 and J is TRBJ2-3, with D unclear. CDR1 SGHTA and CDR2 FQGNSA come from the germline V gene. The length of the CDR3 is 13 residues. Trimming cost V 7 bases and J 4 bases, with 12 bases left between them. The CDR3 sequence: CASKVHGADTQYF. In DNA, the CDR3 is TGTGCCAGCAAGGTTCATGGGGCAGATACGCAGTATTTT.